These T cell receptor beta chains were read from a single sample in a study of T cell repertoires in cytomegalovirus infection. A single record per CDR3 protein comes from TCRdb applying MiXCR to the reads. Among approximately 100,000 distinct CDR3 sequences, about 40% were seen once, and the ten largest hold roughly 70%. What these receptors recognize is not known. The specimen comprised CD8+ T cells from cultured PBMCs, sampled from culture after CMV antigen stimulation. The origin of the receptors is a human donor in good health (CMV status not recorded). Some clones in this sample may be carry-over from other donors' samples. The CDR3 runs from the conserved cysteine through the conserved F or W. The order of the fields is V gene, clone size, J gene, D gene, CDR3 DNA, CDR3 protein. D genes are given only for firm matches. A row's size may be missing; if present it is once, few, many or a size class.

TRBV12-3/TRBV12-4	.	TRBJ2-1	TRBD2	TGTGCCAGCAGTTCCTCGACTAGCGGTTCCTACAATGAGCAGTTCTTC	CASSSSTSGSYNEQFF
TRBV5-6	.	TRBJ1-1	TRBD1	TGTGCCAGCAGCTTGGTCTTAACAGGGGGCATCGCTGAAGCTTTCTTT	CASSLVLTGGIAEAFF
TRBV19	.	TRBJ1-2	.	TGTGCCAGTAACCTTGGGGGTCTTGGCTACACCTTC	CASNLGGLGYTF
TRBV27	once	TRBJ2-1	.	TGTGCCAGCAGTCCCTACCTGAGCTCCTACAATGAGCAGTTCTTC	CASSPYLSSYNEQFF
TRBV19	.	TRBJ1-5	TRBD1	TGTGCCAGTAGTACCGGACAGGGAGTGATCGGCAATCAGCCCCAGCATTTT	CASSTGQGVIGNQPQHF
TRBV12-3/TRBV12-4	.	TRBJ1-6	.	TGTGCCAGCAGTTTCGGGGCAGGGAACTCACCCCTCCACTTT	CASSFGAGNSPLHF
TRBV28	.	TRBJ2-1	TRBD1	TGTGCCAGCAGTTTAGGACAGGGGGCAACTTTGGAGCAGTTCTTC	CASSLGQGATLEQFF
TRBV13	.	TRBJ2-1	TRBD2	TGTGCCAGCAGAATACTAGCGGGGACAAATGAGCAGTTCTTC	CASRILAGTNEQFF
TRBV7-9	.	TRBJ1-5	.	TGTGCCAGCAGCGCCGACGTGGGCCAGCCCCAGCATTTT	CASSADVGQPQHF
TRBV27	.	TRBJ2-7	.	TGTGCCAGCAGTTCATTACAGGGAGCATCCTACGAGCAGTACTTC	CASSSLQGASYEQYF
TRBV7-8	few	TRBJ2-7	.	TGTGCCAGCAGCTATTCAGGAGGGGGCTACGAGCAGTACTTC	CASSYSGGGYEQYF
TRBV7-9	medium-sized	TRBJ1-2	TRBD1	TGTGCCAGCAGCATTGGGACAGACTATGGCTACACCTTC	CASSIGTDYGYTF
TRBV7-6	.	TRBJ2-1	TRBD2	TGTGCCAGCAGCCCGGGACTAGCGGGGTGGACCTACAATGAGCAGTTCTTC	CASSPGLAGWTYNEQFF
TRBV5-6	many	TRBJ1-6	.	TGTGCCAGCAGCTTGCGGCGGGATACCTATAATTCACCCCTCCACTTT	CASSLRRDTYNSPLHF
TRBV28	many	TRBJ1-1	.	TGTGCCAGCAGTCACACCCTTAGGTGGATCACTGAAGCTTTCTTT	CASSHTLRWITEAFF
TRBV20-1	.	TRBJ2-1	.	TGCAGTGCTATCCCTCCTCTGAGGTCCTACAATGAGCAGTTCTTC	CSAIPPLRSYNEQFF
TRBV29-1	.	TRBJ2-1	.	TGCAGCGTTGTCGTAAGAGGGGCCGAGCAGTTCTTC	CSVVVRGAEQFF
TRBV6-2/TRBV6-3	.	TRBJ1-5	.	TGTGCCAGCAGTTACTCGAAGGACTCCCAGCATTTT	CASSYSKDSQHF
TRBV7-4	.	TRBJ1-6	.	TGTGCCAGCAGCTTAGGCCCGGACGGGTATTCACCCCTCCACTTT	CASSLGPDGYSPLHF
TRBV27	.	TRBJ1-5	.	TGTGCCAGCAGCTCACAGGGAGGGGGTCAGCCCCAGCATTTT	CASSSQGGGQPQHF
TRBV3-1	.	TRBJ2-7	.	TGTGCCAGCAGCCAAGGTATCGCCGGGGGGCTAGGAGAGCAGTACTTC	CASSQGIAGGLGEQYF
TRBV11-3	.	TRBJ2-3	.	TGTGCCAGCAGCTTCGGGTTTACAGATACGCAGTATTTT	CASSFGFTDTQYF
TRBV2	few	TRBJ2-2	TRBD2	TGTGCCAGCCAACGGGGGGGCCCCGGGGAGCTGTTTTTT	CASQRGGPGELFF
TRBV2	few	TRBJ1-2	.	TGTGCCAGCAGTGAATCGACTTACTATGGCTACACCTTC	CASSESTYYGYTF
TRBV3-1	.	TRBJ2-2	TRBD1	TGTGCCAGCAGCCAAGCTGGGGACAGTAACACCGGGGAGCTGTTTTTT	CASSQAGDSNTGELFF
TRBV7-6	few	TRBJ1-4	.	TGTGCCAGCAGCCTCAGGGAGTCGGCTAATGAAAAACTGTTTTTT	CASSLRESANEKLFF
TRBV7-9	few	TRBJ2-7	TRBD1	TGTGCCAGCAGCCACTTGGACAGGTCCTACGAGCAGTACTTC	CASSHLDRSYEQYF
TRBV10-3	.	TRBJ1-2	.	TGTGCCATCAGTGTCGGACAGTTAGGCTATGGCTACACCTTC	CAISVGQLGYGYTF
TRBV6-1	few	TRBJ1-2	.	TGTGCCAGCAGTGAGCAGGGCGGAGGATATGGCTACACCTTC	CASSEQGGGYGYTF
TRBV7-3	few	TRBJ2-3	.	TGTGCCAGCAGCTTAACACCCGCCGGGGATACGCAGTATTTT	CASSLTPAGDTQYF
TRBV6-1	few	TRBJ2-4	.	TGTGCCAGCAGTGAAATCGGAGGGACCAAAAACATTCAGTACTTC	CASSEIGGTKNIQYF
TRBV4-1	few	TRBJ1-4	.	TGCGCCAGCAGCCAAGACACCGCAACTAATGAAAAACTGTTTTTT	CASSQDTATNEKLFF
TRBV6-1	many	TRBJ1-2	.	TGTGCCAGCAGTACCTTTGTGGGATGGGACTATGGCTACACCTTC	CASSTFVGWDYGYTF
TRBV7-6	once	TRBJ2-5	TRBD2	TGTGCCAGCAGCTTAGAAAGTAGCGGGGGGTCCTGGGGGACCCAGTACTTC	CASSLESSGGSWGTQYF
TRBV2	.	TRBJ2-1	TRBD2	TGTGCCAGCAGGTCCACTAGCGGGGGGGCCAATGAGCAGTTCTTC	CASRSTSGGANEQFF
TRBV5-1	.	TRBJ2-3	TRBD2	TGCGCCAGCAGCTTGTTAGCGGGGGGGCCAGATACGCAGTATTTT	CASSLLAGGPDTQYF
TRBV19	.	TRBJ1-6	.	TGTGCCAGTAGTGGATCGGTGGATTCACCCCTCCACTTT	CASSGSVDSPLHF
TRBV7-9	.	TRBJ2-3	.	TGTGCCATCCTAGGGGGGCTCACAGATACGCAGTATTTT	CAILGGLTDTQYF
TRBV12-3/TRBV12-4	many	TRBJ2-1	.	TGTGCCAGCAGTTCAGCGGGCGGGGGCAACTACAATGAGCAGTTCTTC	CASSSAGGGNYNEQFF
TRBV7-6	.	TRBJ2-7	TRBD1	TGTGCCAGCAGCGATTTAGGGACAGGTGTCGGGTACGAGCAGTACTTC	CASSDLGTGVGYEQYF
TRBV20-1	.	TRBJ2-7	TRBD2	TGCAGTGCTAGAGATACCCTAGCGGGGGCCTACGAGCAGTACTTC	CSARDTLAGAYEQYF
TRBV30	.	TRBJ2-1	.	TGTGCCTGGAGTGTTGGCGGGGCGCCCAACAATGAGCAGTTCTTC	CAWSVGGAPNNEQFF
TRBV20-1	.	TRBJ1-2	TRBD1	TGCAGTGCTAGTAAGGGACAGGGTTTTGGCTACACCTTC	CSASKGQGFGYTF
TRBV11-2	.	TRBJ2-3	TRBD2	TGTGCCAGCAGCCGAGTAGAGCGGGGGATAGATACGCAGTATTTT	CASSRVERGIDTQYF
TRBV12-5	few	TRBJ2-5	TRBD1	TGTGCTAGTGGTTTGGGGGACAGTACATACCAAGAGACCCAGTACTTC	CASGLGDSTYQETQYF
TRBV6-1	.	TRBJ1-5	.	TGTGCCAGCAGTGAAGGGACACCATATAGCAATCAGCCCCAGCATTTT	CASSEGTPYSNQPQHF
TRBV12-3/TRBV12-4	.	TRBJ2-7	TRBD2	TGTGCCAGCAGTTTCGGGGGAGGGTACGAGCAGTACTTC	CASSFGGGYEQYF
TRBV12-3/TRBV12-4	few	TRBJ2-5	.	TGTGCCAGCAGCCCGGGGTCCGGAGGATTGGAGACCCAGTACTTC	CASSPGSGGLETQYF
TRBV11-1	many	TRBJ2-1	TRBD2	TGTGCCAGCAGCCCCCAGGGACTAGCATCGGACAATGAGCAGTTCTTC	CASSPQGLASDNEQFF
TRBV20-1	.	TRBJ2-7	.	TGCAGTGCTAAAGAAACCTACGAGCAGTACTTC	CSAKETYEQYF
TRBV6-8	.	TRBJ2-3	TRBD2	TGTGCCAGCAGTTACACGGGGGGGCCCTATACGCAGTATTTT	CASSYTGGPYTQYF
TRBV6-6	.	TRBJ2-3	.	TGTGCCAGCAGTTACGGGGGGGCCTCGGATACGCAGTATTTT	CASSYGGASDTQYF